This record concerns one TCR beta chain sequence. This clonotype was recorded once. Its antigen target is currently unknown. This sample was included in a study of alternative splicing in chronic myeloid leukemia remission (dated by TCRdb to 2018 to 2021). Notes on the research overall: Remission specimens from the trials were collected at major or complete molecular response, at 12 or 24 months of TKI therapy. RNA sequencing was used to profile peripheral blood obtained from chronic-phase CML patients at diagnosis and at remission, and the resulting profiles were compared with those of healthy donors. About 10 diagnostic specimens, together with matched remission specimens, were obtained from the RESIST (imatinib), ENESTxtnd (nilotinib) and PINNACLE (nilotinib plus pegylated interferon) trials. Median ages of around 52 years at diagnosis, around 61 at remission and 30 to 45 for healthy controls were recorded. For the trials, the diagnostic specimens consisted of total leukocytes from peripheral blood that had been collected in EDTA. The French Persistem study contributed nine CML samples, of which seven were diagnostic and two were matched remission samples. Female/male counts were 11/5 for diagnosis samples, 8/3 for remission samples and 2/4 for controls. Trizol was used to extract total RNA from peripheral blood mononuclear cells of the diagnosis, remission and control samples.

What the time point label conveys for this sample: major or complete molecular response after front-line TKI therapy. The patient cohort comprised some 16 CML patients, with matched post-remission samples retrieved for a subset of them. Measured from the cysteine to the phenylalanine, the CDR3 is 14 residues long. The DNA sequence is not available. The germline V gene sets CDR1 to SQVTM and CDR2 to ANQGSEA. The receptor library was made with bulk RNA-seq. The TruSeq Stranded RNA sample prep kit was used to generate libraries of poly-A-enriched mRNA from an input of approximately 1 ug total RNA. Every sample was sequenced in triplicate, with paired-end sequencing run on a HiSeq 2500. A read length of 125 nucleotides per mate was used for RNA-seq. The original pipeline was this. Reads were trimmed and aligned to hg38 using STAR v2.7, and quality control was done with FASTQC, RSeQC and multiqc. Salmon 0.14.1 was used to quantify gene expression levels as transcripts per million (TPM). The results of principal component analysis suggested that neither trial, library batch, sequencing batch, treatment regimen nor sex drove the transcriptomic profiles. The reads, reprocessed by TCRdb, yield one row per CDR3 protein sequence and no DNA. V and J calls and clone size were set by TCRdb, not the authors. Across this sample there are around 560 distinct CDR3 sequences, with 95% to 96% seen only once. The ten largest clonotypes hold 7.5% to 9.5% of the sample.

Here is what the overall study found, with its caveats: Blood cell composition varied strongly between timepoints, moving from enrichment of myeloid progenitors at diagnosis to enrichment of mature lymphoid cells at remission. At remission, blood cell composition had been reconfigured so that it resembled normal controls enriched in lymphoid cells.

This sample comprised PBMCs or total blood leukocytes (not recorded which), obtained during remission. The receptor's source is an adult with chronic myeloid leukemia. Rearrangement joined TRBV29-1 to TRBJ2-3; the TRBD2 assignment by TCRdb is unverifiable without DNA. This receptor carries the CDR3 CSASRGEDTDTQYF.